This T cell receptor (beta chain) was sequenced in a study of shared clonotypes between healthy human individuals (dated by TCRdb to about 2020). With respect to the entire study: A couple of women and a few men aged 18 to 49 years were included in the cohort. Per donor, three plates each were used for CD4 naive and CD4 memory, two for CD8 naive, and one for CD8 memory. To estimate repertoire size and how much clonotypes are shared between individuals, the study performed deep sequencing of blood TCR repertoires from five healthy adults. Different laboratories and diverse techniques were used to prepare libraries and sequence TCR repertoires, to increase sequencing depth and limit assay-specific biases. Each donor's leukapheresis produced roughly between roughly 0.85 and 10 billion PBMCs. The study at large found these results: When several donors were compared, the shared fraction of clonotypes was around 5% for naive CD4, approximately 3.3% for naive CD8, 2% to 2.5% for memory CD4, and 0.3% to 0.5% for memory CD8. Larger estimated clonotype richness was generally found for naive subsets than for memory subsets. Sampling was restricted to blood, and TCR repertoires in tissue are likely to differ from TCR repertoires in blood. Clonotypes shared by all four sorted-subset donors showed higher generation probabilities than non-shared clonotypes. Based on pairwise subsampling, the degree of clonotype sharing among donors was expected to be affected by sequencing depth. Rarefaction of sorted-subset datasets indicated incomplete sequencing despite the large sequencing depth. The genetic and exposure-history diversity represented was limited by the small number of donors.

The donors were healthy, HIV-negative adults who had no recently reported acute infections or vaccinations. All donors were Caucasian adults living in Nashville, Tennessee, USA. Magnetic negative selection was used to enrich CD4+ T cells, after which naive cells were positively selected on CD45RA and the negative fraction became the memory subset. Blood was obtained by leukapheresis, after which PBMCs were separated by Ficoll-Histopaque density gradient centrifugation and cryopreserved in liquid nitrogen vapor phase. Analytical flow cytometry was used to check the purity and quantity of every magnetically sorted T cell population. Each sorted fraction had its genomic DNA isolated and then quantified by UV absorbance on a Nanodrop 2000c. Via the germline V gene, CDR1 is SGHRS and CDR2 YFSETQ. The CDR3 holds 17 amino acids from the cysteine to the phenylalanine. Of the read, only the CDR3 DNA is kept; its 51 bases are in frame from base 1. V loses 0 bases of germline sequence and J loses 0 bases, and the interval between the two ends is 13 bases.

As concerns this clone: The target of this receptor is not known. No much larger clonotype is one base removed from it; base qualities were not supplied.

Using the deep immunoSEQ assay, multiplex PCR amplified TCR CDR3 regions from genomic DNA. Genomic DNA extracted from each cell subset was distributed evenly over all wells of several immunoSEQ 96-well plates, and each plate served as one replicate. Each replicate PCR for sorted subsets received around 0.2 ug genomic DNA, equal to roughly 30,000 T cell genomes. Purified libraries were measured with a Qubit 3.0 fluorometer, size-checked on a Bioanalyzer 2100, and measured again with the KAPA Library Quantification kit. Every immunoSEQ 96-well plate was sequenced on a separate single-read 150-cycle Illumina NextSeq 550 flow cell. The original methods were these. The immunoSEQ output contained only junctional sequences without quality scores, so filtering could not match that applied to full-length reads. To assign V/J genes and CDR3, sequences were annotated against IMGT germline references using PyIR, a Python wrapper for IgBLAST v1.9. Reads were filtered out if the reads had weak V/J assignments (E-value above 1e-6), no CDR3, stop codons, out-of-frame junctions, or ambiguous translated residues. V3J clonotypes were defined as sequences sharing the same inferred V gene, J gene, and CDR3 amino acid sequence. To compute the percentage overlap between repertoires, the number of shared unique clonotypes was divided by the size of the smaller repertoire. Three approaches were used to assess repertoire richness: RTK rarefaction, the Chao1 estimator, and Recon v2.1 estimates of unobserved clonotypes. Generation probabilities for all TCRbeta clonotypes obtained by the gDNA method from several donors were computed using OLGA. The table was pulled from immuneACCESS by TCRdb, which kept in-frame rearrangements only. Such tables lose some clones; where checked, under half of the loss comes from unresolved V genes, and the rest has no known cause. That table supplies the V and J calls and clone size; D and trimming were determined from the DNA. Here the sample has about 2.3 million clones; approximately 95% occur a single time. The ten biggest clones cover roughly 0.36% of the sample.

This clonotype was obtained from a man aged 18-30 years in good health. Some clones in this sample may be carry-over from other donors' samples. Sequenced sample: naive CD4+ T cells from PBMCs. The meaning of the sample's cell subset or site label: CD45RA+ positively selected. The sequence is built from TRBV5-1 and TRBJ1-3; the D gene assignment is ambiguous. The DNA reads TGCGCCAGCAGCTTGGGAGGTCCACCCGACTCTGGAAACACCATATATTTT. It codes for CASSLGGPPDSGNTIYF. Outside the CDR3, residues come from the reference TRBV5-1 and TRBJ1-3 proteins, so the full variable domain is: KAGVTQTPRYLIKTRGQQVTLSCSPISGHRSVSWYQQTPGQGLQFLFEYFSETQRNKGNFPGRFSGRQFSNSRSEMNVSTLELGDSALYLCASSLGGPPDSGNTIYFGEGSWLTVV.